The 20 T cell receptor beta chains presented below share a single source sample, sequenced in a study of cytotoxic CD8 clonotypes in ibrutinib-treated CLL. Libraries were prepared by immunoSEQ multiplex PCR; TCRdb keeps only in-frame clonotypes and omits some of them. The table records about 160,000 clones, about four fifths of them present only once. The input for sequencing was PBMCs, taken after 24 months of ibrutinib treatment. These receptors originate from a human donor with chronic lymphocytic leukemia.

V is TRBV5-1 and J is TRBJ1-2; TRBD1 matches 8 bases. This CDR3 spans 17 amino acids. Germline V gives CDR1 SGHRS, CDR2 YFSETQ. V gave up 7 bases and J gave up 4 bases; unmatched junction bases: 18. The CDR3 nucleotides read TGCGCCAGCCAGCCGACACAGGGGGAATTGAGGGGCTATGGCTACACCTTC. It codes for CASQPTQGELRGYGYTF.

There are a few counts of this clone. The chain has TRBV19 and TRBJ1-5; 9 bases are a match to TRBD1. Unmatched junction bases numbered 6, after V lost 7 bases and J lost 5 bases. The CDR3 consists of 14 residues. CDR1 and CDR2 from the germline V gene are LNHDA and SQIVND (reference sequence). The CDR3 protein is CASMGTGHYQPQHF. CDR3 sequence (DNA): TGTGCCAGTATGGGGACAGGGCACTATCAGCCCCAGCATTTT.

As concerns this clone: Other DNA sequences of this sample code for an identical CDR3. V is TRBV30 and J is TRBJ1-1; perhaps TRBD1 as D (6 bases). The CDR3 length is 14 residues. CDR1 and CDR2 from the germline V gene are GTSNPN and SVGIG (reference sequence). V lost 0 bases and J 1 base, leaving 9 bases between the germline ends. The CDR3 DNA is TGTGCCTGGAGTGTAAGGGGGGGGAACACTGAAGCTTTCTTT. It codes for CAWSVRGGNTEAFF. Together with reference TRBV30 and TRBJ1-1, the CDR3 gives the full variable domain: SQTIHQWPATLVQPVGSPLSLECTVEGTSNPNLYWYRQAAGRGLQLLFYSVGIGQISSEVPQNLSASRPQDRQFILSSKKLLLSDSGFYLCAWSVRGGNTEAFFGQGTRLTVV.

This sequence joins TRBV7-9 and TRBJ2-2, with TRBD2 matching over 7 bases. Germline trimming cut 6 bases from V and 5 bases from J; bases unmatched to any gene: 3. CDR1 is SEHNR, CDR2 FQNEAQ, per germline (reference sequence). CDR3 length: 13 residues. The CDR3 DNA reads as TGTGCCAGCAGAGGGAGGGATACCGGGGAGCTGTTTTTT. Translated, it gives CASRGRDTGELFF.

The chain joins TRBV7-2 to TRBJ1-5; TRBD1 is a possible D gene (6 bases). This CDR3 has 16 amino acids. Trimming left V 5 bases short and J 1 base short, with 15 bases between. Germline CDR1 and CDR2: SGHTA and FQGNSA. CDR3 in amino acids: CASSPLGTISNQPQHF. The CDR3 bases are TGTGCCAGCAGCCCGCTCGGGACAATCAGCAATCAGCCCCAGCATTTT.

J is TRBJ1-3 and V is TRBV19, with D unresolved. Germline V gene data show CDR1 as LNHDA and CDR2 as SQIVND (reference sequence). V was trimmed by 6 bases and J by 0 bases, leaving 15 bases between them. The CDR3 sequence is 16 residues long. CDR3 region: CASRERVGVSGNTIYF. DNA for the CDR3: TGTGCCAGTAGAGAAAGAGTCGGTGTCTCTGGAAACACCATATATTTT.

This clone was picked up a small number of times. The rearrangement joins TRBV5-1 to TRBJ2-7; D possibly uses TRBD1 or TRBD2 (5 bases each). V was shortened by 4 bases and J by 3 bases, with 29 bases between the two germline ends. The CDR3 has 19 residues. Germline V CDR1 and CDR2: SGHRS, YFSETQ. This chain's CDR3 is CASSQTKFLGRAIIYEQYF. As DNA, the CDR3 is TGCGCCAGCAGCCAGACAAAATTTTTGGGACGGGCGATAATCTACGAGCAGTACTTC.

The J gene is TRBJ1-4, the V gene TRBV2, with 7 bases identical to TRBD1. The CDR3 runs 15 residues. V trimming: 6 bases; J trimming: 7 bases; junction bases outside the gene matches: 11. CDR1 is SNHLY, CDR2 FYNNEI, per germline. The CDR3 DNA is TGTGCCAGCAGCGCAAACAGGGGTCAGAGTGAAAAACTGTTTTTT. Its protein product is CASSANRGQSEKLFF.

This clone was counted only a few times. CDR3: CASSQRDRGDSGNTIYF. In DNA form, the CDR3 reads TGTGCCAGCAGCCAGAGGGACCGAGGGGACTCTGGAAACACCATATATTTT. The genes are TRBV4-2 and TRBJ1-3, with D perhaps matching TRBD1 (5 bases). Trimming took off 3 bases at V and 0 bases at J, with 15 bases between the two ends. Looked up from germline, CDR1 is LGHNA and CDR2 is YNFKEQ. The CDR3 is 17 residues long.

The V gene is TRBV25-1, the J gene TRBJ2-1, with 10 nucleotides matching TRBD2. The CDR3 length is 14 residues. Trimming at V came to 5 bases and at J to 2 bases, leaving 0 bases not matched to a gene. Germline CDR1 and CDR2: MGHDK and SYGVNS. The CDR3 loop is CASSTSGTYNEQFF. As DNA, the CDR3 is TGTGCCAGCAGTACTAGCGGGACCTACAATGAGCAGTTCTTC.

The CDR3 bases are TGTGCCAGCAGCCACGGGGCGGGAGCCACGTACGAGCAGTACTTC. This sequence encodes CASSHGAGATYEQYF. The chain has TRBV6-5 and TRBJ2-7; 7 bases are shared with TRBD2. The CDR3 is 15 residues long. The germline CDR1 and CDR2 sequences are MNHEY and SVGAGI. Losses at the gene ends were 6 bases for V and 4 bases for J; bases not matched to a gene: 12.

V usage is TRBV9 and J usage is TRBJ1-2; possibly TRBD1 for D (5 bases). The CDR3 totals 15 residues. V was clipped by 3 bases and J by 4 bases, with 16 bases between them. CDR1 is SGDLS, CDR2 YYNGEE, per germline. In nucleotides, the CDR3 is TGTGCCAGCAGCGCCCGCCCCTGGGGCGGCTATGGCTACACCTTC. Translation: CASSARPWGGYGYTF.

This clone was seen a few times. The V call is TRBV6-5, the J call TRBJ1-1; D is uncertain. This CDR3 contains 11 residues. Germline loops: CDR1 MNHEY, CDR2 SVGAGI. Trimming took off 2 bases at V and 10 bases at J, with 8 bases between the two ends. The CDR3 reads CASSYASSAFF. CDR3 nucleotide sequence: TGTGCCAGCAGTTACGCGTCTTCAGCTTTCTTT.

V is TRBV14 and J is TRBJ1-4, with 9 bases identical to TRBD1. Germline V CDR1 and CDR2: SGHDN, FVKESK. The length of the CDR3 is 15 residues. Germline trimming cut 4 bases from V and 7 bases from J; bases unmatched to any gene: 7. CDR3 nucleotide sequence: TGTGCCAGCAGCCGGGGGACAGGGTCAAGTGAAAAACTGTTTTTT. Encoded protein: CASSRGTGSSEKLFF.

V usage is TRBV28 and J usage is TRBJ1-5; D possibly corresponds to TRBD1 (5 bases). The ends were cut back, 7 bases at V and 7 bases at J, with 14 bases in the middle. The length of the CDR3 is 13 residues. CDR1 is MDHEN, CDR2 SYDVKM, per germline. The CDR3 DNA sequence: TGTGCCAGCAAAATGGGGGGGTTCCAGCCCCAGCATTTT. It is translated as CASKMGGFQPQHF.

The chain links TRBV5-5 to TRBJ1-5, with D perhaps matching TRBD1 (5 bases). The CDR3 has 13 residues. V was clipped by 0 bases and J by 7 bases, with 8 bases between them. Germline V gene data show CDR1 as SGHKS and CDR2 as YYEKEE (reference sequence). The CDR3 sequence: CASSLEGSQPQHF. Written as DNA, the CDR3 is TGTGCCAGCAGCTTGGAGGGGAGCCAGCCCCAGCATTTT. The whole variable domain, filled in from reference TRBV5-5 and TRBJ1-5, reads DAGVTQSPTHLIKTRGQQVTLRCSPISGHKSVSWYQQVLGQGPQFIFQYYEKEERGRGNFPDRFSARQFPNYSSELNVNALLLGDSALYLCASSLEGSQPQHFGDGTRLSIL.

The V gene is TRBV6-5, the J gene TRBJ1-1; D is unclear. The CDR3 extends over 15 amino acids. Germline CDR1 MNHEY, CDR2 SVGAGI. The V gene lost 0 bases and the J gene lost 0 bases, with 8 bases spanning the gap. CDR3 nucleotide sequence: TGTGCCAGCAGTTACTCGTCACAGATGAACACTGAAGCTTTCTTT. Residues: CASSYSSQMNTEAFF.

V gene TRBV6-5 combines with J gene TRBJ2-7, with 13 bases lining up with TRBD2. Germline V CDR1 and CDR2: MNHEY, SVGAGI. The CDR3 consists of 15 residues. J lost 5 bases, V lost 8 bases, and 9 bases had no gene match. The CDR3: CASALAGGPQNEQYF. CDR3 bases: TGTGCCAGCGCACTAGCGGGAGGGCCTCAGAACGAGCAGTACTTC.

Concerning this clone itself: The junction departs from the called germline gene at one end, perhaps through a read error. This sequence joins TRBV28 and TRBJ2-5; no clear D. This CDR3 spans 12 amino acids. CDR1 is MDHEN, CDR2 SYDVKM, per germline. The CDR3 DNA sequence: TGTGCCAGCAATTTAGGGCAAGAGACCCAGTACTTC. Translated, it gives CASNLGQETQYF.

The rearrangement joins TRBV6-1 to TRBJ2-7, with D perhaps matching TRBD1 (6 bases). The CDR3 is made up of 15 amino acids. Germline loops: CDR1 MNHNS, CDR2 SASEGT. The V and J ends lost 3 bases and 4 bases respectively, with 16 bases between them. In nucleotides, the CDR3 is TGTGCCAGCAGTGAGTTACCTACCGACAGGTACGAGCAGTACTTC. Its protein product is CASSELPTDRYEQYF.